The TCR beta chain described here comes from a study of T-cell memory formation after mild COVID-19. On the study more broadly: Largely donor-specific TCR clusters were found.

TCRdb re-called the 5' RACE reads with MiXCR, one entry per CDR3 protein. The repertoire holds more than 250,000 distinct CDR3 sequences, with about 17% as singletons. Sequencing input: PBMCs or a T cell subset sorted from them (not recorded which). This TCR was sampled from a man between 18 and 29 years old who had mild COVID-19 (a few samples of this study predate the infection). Cell type and time point are not known.

CDR3 bases: TGTGCCAGCAGCGCCGGGCCCCTGTCGGGTTACGAGCAGTACTTC. Its protein is CASSAGPLSGYEQYF. The chain carries TRBV7-6 and TRBJ2-7; D not certain. Germline CDR1 SGHVS, CDR2 FNYEAQ. The CDR3 has 15 residues. Between the trimmed V and J ends, which lost 5 bases and 4 bases, there was a span of 18 bases.